This is a list of T cell receptor beta chains from one sample in a study of T cell responses to AZD1222 COVID-19 vaccine. Assay used: immunoSEQ multiplex PCR; TCRdb lists only in-frame clones, some missing. The sample carries fewer than 150,000 clones, roughly 84% recorded once. The sequencing used peripheral blood, collected on day 0 of AZD1222 vaccination. Source of these receptors: an adult in good health. The CDR3 runs from the conserved cysteine through the conserved F or W. A D gene is named only where the DNA matches it firmly. Size values are once, few and many counts, or a class for expanded clones, and some rows have none.

j_gene: TRBJ1-1; d_gene: NA; v_gene: TRBV7-9; len: 12; abundance: NA; CDR3aa: CASSLGRAVAFF; CDR3nt: TGTGCCAGCAGCTTAGGCAGGGCTGTAGCTTTCTTT
j_gene: TRBJ1-4; d_gene: NA; v_gene: TRBV30; len: 15; abundance: NA; CDR3aa: CAWSATVVRDEKLFF; CDR3nt: TGTGCCTGGAGTGCGACAGTCGTTAGAGATGAAAAACTGTTTTTT
j_gene: TRBJ1-1; d_gene: NA; v_gene: TRBV5-1; len: 16; abundance: few; CDR3aa: CASSLNLNRLNTEAFF; CDR3nt: TGCGCCAGCAGCTTGAACTTAAACAGGCTGAACACTGAAGCTTTCTTT
j_gene: TRBJ1-2; d_gene: TRBD1; v_gene: TRBV28; len: 15; abundance: few; CDR3aa: CASSLRTGTAYGYTF; CDR3nt: TGTGCCAGCAGTTTACGAACCGGGACAGCCTATGGCTACACCTTC
j_gene: TRBJ1-1; d_gene: NA; v_gene: TRBV16; len: 14; abundance: NA; CDR3aa: CASSQDRWGPEAFF; CDR3nt: TGTGCCAGCAGCCAAGACAGGTGGGGCCCTGAAGCTTTCTTT
j_gene: TRBJ1-2; d_gene: NA; v_gene: TRBV6-5; len: 11; abundance: NA; CDR3aa: CASSNNYGYTF; CDR3nt: TGTGCCAGCAGCAATAACTATGGCTACACCTTC
j_gene: TRBJ1-1; d_gene: NA; v_gene: TRBV28; len: 14; abundance: NA; CDR3aa: CASSLPQGTIEAFF; CDR3nt: TGTGCCAGCAGTCTCCCTCAGGGGACCATTGAAGCTTTCTTT
j_gene: TRBJ2-2; d_gene: TRBD1; v_gene: TRBV2; len: 14; abundance: NA; CDR3aa: CASKVDRGTGELFF; CDR3nt: TGTGCCAGCAAGGTGGACAGGGGGACCGGGGAGCTGTTTTTT
j_gene: TRBJ2-6; d_gene: NA; v_gene: TRBV14; len: 18; abundance: NA; CDR3aa: CASSQARAWSSGANVLTF; CDR3nt: TGTGCCAGCAGCCAAGCCAGGGCGTGGAGCTCTGGGGCCAACGTCCTGACTTTC
j_gene: TRBJ1-5; d_gene: NA; v_gene: TRBV28; len: 16; abundance: NA; CDR3aa: CASSFNGANSNQPQHF; CDR3nt: TGTGCCAGCAGTTTCAATGGGGCAAATAGCAATCAGCCCCAGCATTTT
j_gene: TRBJ2-3; d_gene: NA; v_gene: TRBV19; len: 15; abundance: NA; CDR3aa: CASSISGTPTDTQYF; CDR3nt: TGTGCCAGTAGTATTTCAGGTACCCCAACAGATACGCAGTATTTT
j_gene: TRBJ1-6; d_gene: TRBD1; v_gene: TRBV4-1; len: 15; abundance: NA; CDR3aa: CASSQPDRGDRPLHF; CDR3nt: TGCGCCAGCAGCCAACCGGACAGGGGAGATCGTCCCCTCCACTTT
j_gene: TRBJ1-2; d_gene: NA; v_gene: TRBV30; len: 11; abundance: NA; CDR3aa: CAWMGGSGYTF; CDR3nt: TGTGCCTGGATGGGGGGAAGTGGCTACACCTTC
j_gene: TRBJ2-2; d_gene: NA; v_gene: TRBV28; len: 12; abundance: few; CDR3aa: CASSRYTGELFF; CDR3nt: TGTGCCAGCAGTCGATACACCGGGGAGCTGTTTTTT
j_gene: TRBJ2-5; d_gene: NA; v_gene: TRBV4-1; len: 15; abundance: once; CDR3aa: CASSQDQGVGETQYF; CDR3nt: TGCGCCAGCAGCCAAGATCAAGGGGTAGGAGAGACCCAGTACTTC
j_gene: TRBJ1-4; d_gene: TRBD1; v_gene: TRBV28; len: 16; abundance: NA; CDR3aa: CASRVPGQLTNEKLFF; CDR3nt: TGTGCCAGCAGAGTCCCGGGACAGCTAACTAATGAAAAACTGTTTTTT
j_gene: TRBJ1-3; d_gene: TRBD1; v_gene: TRBV7-9; len: 14; abundance: NA; CDR3aa: CASSRDRAGNTIYF; CDR3nt: TGTGCCAGCAGCCGGGACAGGGCTGGAAACACCATATATTTT
j_gene: TRBJ1-1; d_gene: NA; v_gene: TRBV6-5; len: 14; abundance: NA; CDR3aa: CASIKDRHNTEAFF; CDR3nt: TGTGCCAGCATCAAAGACAGGCACAACACTGAAGCTTTCTTT
j_gene: TRBJ2-7; d_gene: TRBD1; v_gene: TRBV18; len: 16; abundance: once; CDR3aa: CASSPRTGGVDYEQYF; CDR3nt: TGTGCCAGCTCCCCCCGGACAGGGGGCGTCGACTACGAGCAGTACTTC
j_gene: TRBJ2-2; d_gene: TRBD2; v_gene: TRBV5-1; len: 16; abundance: NA; CDR3aa: CASSLLVLAGTGELFF; CDR3nt: TGCGCCAGCAGCTTGTTGGTTCTAGCGGGGACCGGGGAGCTGTTTTTT
j_gene: TRBJ2-1; d_gene: NA; v_gene: TRBV7-2; len: 13; abundance: NA; CDR3aa: CASSSVQGGEQFF; CDR3nt: TGTGCCAGCAGCTCCGTACAGGGTGGCGAGCAGTTCTTC
j_gene: TRBJ1-4; d_gene: TRBD1; v_gene: TRBV30; len: 17; abundance: NA; CDR3aa: CAWSVQQDRFLVQKLFF; CDR3nt: TGTGCCTGGAGTGTACAGCAGGACAGGTTCCTTGTTCAAAAACTGTTTTTT
j_gene: TRBJ1-2; d_gene: TRBD1; v_gene: TRBV15; len: 14; abundance: NA; CDR3aa: CATSREDRSYGYTF; CDR3nt: TGTGCCACCAGCAGAGAGGACAGGAGTTATGGCTACACCTTC
j_gene: TRBJ2-7; d_gene: TRBD1; v_gene: TRBV6-5; len: 15; abundance: NA; CDR3aa: CASSLGQGFSYEQYF; CDR3nt: TGTGCCAGCAGTTTGGGACAGGGATTCTCCTACGAGCAGTACTTC
j_gene: TRBJ2-7; d_gene: NA; v_gene: TRBV28; len: 14; abundance: few; CDR3aa: CASSPGGGSYEQYF; CDR3nt: TGTGCCAGCAGCCCTGGGGGAGGCAGCTACGAGCAGTACTTC
j_gene: TRBJ1-2; d_gene: NA; v_gene: TRBV7-3; len: 13; abundance: NA; CDR3aa: CASGQGSSGNYTF; CDR3nt: TGTGCCAGCGGGCAGGGATCCTCCGGGAACTACACCTTC
j_gene: TRBJ1-6; d_gene: TRBD1; v_gene: TRBV4-1; len: 15; abundance: few; CDR3aa: CASSRTGQGNSPLHF; CDR3nt: TGCGCCAGCAGCCGGACGGGACAGGGGAATTCACCCCTCCACTTT
j_gene: TRBJ2-3; d_gene: TRBD1; v_gene: TRBV5-1; len: 15; abundance: once; CDR3aa: CASSLRGLGTDTQYF; CDR3nt: TGCGCCAGCAGCTTAAGGGGGCTCGGCACAGATACGCAGTATTTT
j_gene: TRBJ1-6; d_gene: NA; v_gene: TRBV3-1/TRBV3-2; len: 15; abundance: few; CDR3aa: CASSRRGRTNSPLHF; CDR3nt: TGTGCCAGCAGCCGCCGGGGGCGGACAAATTCACCCCTCCACTTT
j_gene: TRBJ1-6; d_gene: NA; v_gene: TRBV28; len: 16; abundance: NA; CDR3aa: CASRHRLSSYNSPLHF; CDR3nt: TGTGCCAGCAGGCACAGGTTGAGCTCCTATAATTCACCCCTCCACTTT
j_gene: TRBJ1-2; d_gene: NA; v_gene: TRBV7-9; len: 12; abundance: NA; CDR3aa: CASTDARYGYTF; CDR3nt: TGTGCCAGCACAGACGCCCGCTATGGCTACACCTTC
j_gene: TRBJ1-2; d_gene: NA; v_gene: TRBV28; len: 13; abundance: NA; CDR3aa: CASSPPNHGGYTF; CDR3nt: TGTGCCAGCAGTCCGCCGAACCATGGTGGCTACACCTTC
j_gene: TRBJ1-1; d_gene: NA; v_gene: TRBV5-1; len: 14; abundance: once; CDR3aa: CASSLRQGDTEAFF; CDR3nt: TGCGCCAGCAGCTTACGGCAGGGAGATACTGAAGCTTTCTTT
j_gene: TRBJ1-1; d_gene: NA; v_gene: TRBV29-1; len: 12; abundance: NA; CDR3aa: CSVDTQNTEAFF; CDR3nt: TGCAGCGTTGATACACAAAACACTGAAGCTTTCTTT
j_gene: TRBJ1-1; d_gene: NA; v_gene: TRBV6-5; len: 12; abundance: NA; CDR3aa: CASSYNQREAFF; CDR3nt: TGTGCCAGCAGTTACAATCAGAGAGAAGCTTTCTTT
j_gene: TRBJ2-3; d_gene: TRBD2; v_gene: TRBV6-5; len: 14; abundance: NA; CDR3aa: CAGSSGGPGDTQYF; CDR3nt: TGTGCCGGCAGTAGCGGGGGGCCGGGAGATACGCAGTATTTT
j_gene: TRBJ2-1; d_gene: TRBD2; v_gene: TRBV5-1; len: 16; abundance: NA; CDR3aa: CASSVTGGTPYNEQFF; CDR3nt: TGCGCCAGCAGTGTTACCGGGGGGACCCCATACAATGAGCAGTTCTTC
j_gene: TRBJ1-2; d_gene: NA; v_gene: TRBV5-1; len: 15; abundance: NA; CDR3aa: CASSLEGGANYGYTF; CDR3nt: TGCGCCAGCAGCTTGGAGGGGGGCGCTAACTATGGCTACACCTTC
j_gene: TRBJ1-1; d_gene: NA; v_gene: TRBV25-1; len: 12; abundance: NA; CDR3aa: CASVAWGTEAFF; CDR3nt: TGTGCCAGCGTCGCATGGGGGACTGAAGCTTTCTTT
j_gene: TRBJ1-1; d_gene: NA; v_gene: TRBV10-3; len: 14; abundance: NA; CDR3aa: CAISVSRSNTEAFF; CDR3nt: TGTGCCATCAGTGTTAGCCGCAGTAACACTGAAGCTTTCTTT
j_gene: TRBJ1-6; d_gene: NA; v_gene: TRBV19; len: 14; abundance: NA; CDR3aa: CASRPYGLNSPLHF; CDR3nt: TGTGCCAGTAGACCCTACGGACTTAATTCACCCCTCCACTTT
j_gene: TRBJ2-1; d_gene: TRBD2; v_gene: TRBV4-1; len: 18; abundance: NA; CDR3aa: CASSQGENSGGLYNEQFF; CDR3nt: TGCGCCAGCAGCCAAGGGGAGAATTCGGGGGGTCTCTACAATGAGCAGTTCTTC
j_gene: TRBJ2-1; d_gene: TRBD1; v_gene: TRBV5-1; len: 15; abundance: NA; CDR3aa: CASSLVRDRVHEQFF; CDR3nt: TGCGCCAGCAGCTTGGTCCGGGACAGGGTTCATGAGCAGTTCTTC
j_gene: TRBJ1-2; d_gene: TRBD1; v_gene: TRBV15; len: 15; abundance: NA; CDR3aa: CATSRETGGIYGYTF; CDR3nt: TGTGCCACCAGCAGAGAGACAGGGGGCATATATGGCTACACCTTC
j_gene: TRBJ1-2; d_gene: NA; v_gene: TRBV24-1; len: 14; abundance: once; CDR3aa: CATSESRDGEGYTF; CDR3nt: TGTGCCACCAGTGAAAGCCGGGACGGTGAGGGCTACACCTTC
j_gene: TRBJ2-2; d_gene: TRBD2; v_gene: TRBV30; len: 14; abundance: NA; CDR3aa: CAGRGEGNTGELFF; CDR3nt: TGTGCTGGACGGGGGGAGGGTAACACCGGGGAGCTGTTTTTT
j_gene: TRBJ2-7; d_gene: NA; v_gene: TRBV5-1; len: 17; abundance: NA; CDR3aa: CASSLFGSAQRSYEQYF; CDR3nt: TGCGCCAGCAGCTTGTTCGGATCTGCACAACGTTCCTACGAGCAGTACTTC
j_gene: TRBJ1-4; d_gene: NA; v_gene: TRBV7-2; len: 17; abundance: once; CDR3aa: CASSLDIGLGLNEKLFF; CDR3nt: TGTGCCAGCAGCTTAGACATCGGACTGGGGCTAAATGAAAAACTGTTTTTT
j_gene: TRBJ2-2; d_gene: TRBD1; v_gene: TRBV19; len: 15; abundance: NA; CDR3aa: CASTELTGGTGELFF; CDR3nt: TGTGCCAGTACCGAATTGACAGGGGGCACCGGGGAGCTGTTTTTT
j_gene: TRBJ1-1; d_gene: TRBD1; v_gene: TRBV7-2; len: 19; abundance: NA; CDR3aa: CASSLAFRGTGGKNTEAFF; CDR3nt: TGTGCCAGCAGCTTAGCATTTCGTGGGACAGGGGGCAAGAACACTGAAGCTTTCTTT
j_gene: TRBJ1-5; d_gene: NA; v_gene: TRBV13; len: 13; abundance: NA; CDR3aa: CASSLGLNQPQHF; CDR3nt: TGTGCCAGCAGCTTAGGCCTCAATCAGCCCCAGCATTTT
j_gene: TRBJ1-3; d_gene: NA; v_gene: TRBV28; len: 18; abundance: few; CDR3aa: CASRTRGIPANSGNTIYF; CDR3nt: TGTGCCAGCAGGACCAGGGGAATACCAGCAAACTCTGGAAACACCATATATTTT
j_gene: TRBJ2-3; d_gene: TRBD2; v_gene: TRBV6-6; len: 16; abundance: once; CDR3aa: CASSTRTSGYTDTQYF; CDR3nt: TGTGCCAGCAGTACCCGGACTAGCGGATACACAGATACGCAGTATTTT
j_gene: TRBJ2-3; d_gene: TRBD2; v_gene: TRBV7-3; len: 19; abundance: NA; CDR3aa: CASSLTPFYSGGSTDTQYF; CDR3nt: TGTGCCAGCAGCTTAACCCCTTTCTATAGCGGGGGTAGCACAGATACGCAGTATTTT
j_gene: TRBJ2-3; d_gene: NA; v_gene: TRBV11-2; len: 14; abundance: NA; CDR3aa: CASSQDSSPMGQYF; CDR3nt: TGTGCCAGCAGCCAGGACTCCTCGCCCATGGGGCAGTATTTT